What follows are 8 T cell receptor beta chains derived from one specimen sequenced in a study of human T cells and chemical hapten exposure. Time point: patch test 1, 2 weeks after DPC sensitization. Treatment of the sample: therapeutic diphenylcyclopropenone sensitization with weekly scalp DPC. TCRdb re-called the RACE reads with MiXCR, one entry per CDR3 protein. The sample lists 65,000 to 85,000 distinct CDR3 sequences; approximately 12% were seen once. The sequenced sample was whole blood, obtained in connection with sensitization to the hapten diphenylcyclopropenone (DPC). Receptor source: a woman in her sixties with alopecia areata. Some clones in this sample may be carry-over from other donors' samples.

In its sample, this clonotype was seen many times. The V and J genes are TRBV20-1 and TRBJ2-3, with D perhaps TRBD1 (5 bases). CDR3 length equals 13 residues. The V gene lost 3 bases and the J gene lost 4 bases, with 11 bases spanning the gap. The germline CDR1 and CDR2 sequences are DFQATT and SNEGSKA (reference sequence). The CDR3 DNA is TGCAGTGCTAGTTCTGGGGCCCCAGATACGCAGTATTTT. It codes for CSASSGAPDTQYF.

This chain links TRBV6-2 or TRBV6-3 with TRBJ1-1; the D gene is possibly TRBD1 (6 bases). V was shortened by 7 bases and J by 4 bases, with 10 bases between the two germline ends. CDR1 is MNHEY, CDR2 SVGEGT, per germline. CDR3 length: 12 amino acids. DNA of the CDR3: TGTGCCAGCACCGACAGGACCACTGAAGCTTTCTTT. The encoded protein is CASTDRTTEAFF.

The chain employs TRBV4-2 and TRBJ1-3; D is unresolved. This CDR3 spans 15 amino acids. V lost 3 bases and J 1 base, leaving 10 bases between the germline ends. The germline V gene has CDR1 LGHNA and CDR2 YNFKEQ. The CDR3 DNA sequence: TGTGCCAGCAGCCAGGATCAGACTTCTGGAAACACCATATATTTT. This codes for CASSQDQTSGNTIYF.

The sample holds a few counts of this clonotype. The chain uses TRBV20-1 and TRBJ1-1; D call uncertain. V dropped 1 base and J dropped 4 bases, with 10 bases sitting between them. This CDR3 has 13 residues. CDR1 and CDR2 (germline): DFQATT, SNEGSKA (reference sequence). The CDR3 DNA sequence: TGCAGTGCTAGAGGCTCTATAAGCACTGAAGCTTTCTTT. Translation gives CSARGSISTEAFF.

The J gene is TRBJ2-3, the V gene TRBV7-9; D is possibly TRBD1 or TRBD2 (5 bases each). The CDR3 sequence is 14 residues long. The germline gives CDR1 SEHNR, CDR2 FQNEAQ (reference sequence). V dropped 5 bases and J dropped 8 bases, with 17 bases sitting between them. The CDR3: CASSPSWGSGTQYF. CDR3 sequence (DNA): TGTGCCAGCAGCCCCTCTTGGGGGAGTGGTACGCAGTATTTT.

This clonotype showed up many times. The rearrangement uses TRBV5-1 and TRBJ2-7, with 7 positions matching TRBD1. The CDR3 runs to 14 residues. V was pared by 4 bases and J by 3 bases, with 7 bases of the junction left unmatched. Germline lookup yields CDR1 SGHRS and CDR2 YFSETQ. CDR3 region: CASSGGQPSYEQYF. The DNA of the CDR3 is TGCGCCAGCAGCGGGGGACAGCCTAGCTACGAGCAGTACTTC.

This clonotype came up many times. CDR3 region: CASSFARDSETQYF. The CDR3 DNA reads as TGTGCCAGCAGCTTCGCAAGGGACAGTGAGACCCAGTACTTC. The rearrangement joins TRBV7-3 to TRBJ2-5; 7 nucleotides align to TRBD1. V trimming: 3 bases; J trimming: 5 bases; junction bases outside the gene matches: 6. The CDR3 has 14 residues. CDR1 and CDR2 from the germline V gene are SGHTA and FQGTGA.

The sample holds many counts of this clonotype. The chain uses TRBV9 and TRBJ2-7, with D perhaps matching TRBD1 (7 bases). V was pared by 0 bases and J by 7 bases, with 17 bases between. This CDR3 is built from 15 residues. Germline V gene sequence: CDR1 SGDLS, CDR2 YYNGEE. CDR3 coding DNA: TGTGCCAGCAGCGTAGGGTCCAGGGGGGTAGAGGAGCAGTACTTC. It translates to CASSVGSRGVEEQYF.